One T cell receptor beta chain is described in this entry. Its cognate antigen has yet to be identified. Base-call qualities are not available, and no considerably larger clone is one nucleotide away. Amplification of TCR beta CDR3 regions was carried out from RNA transcripts. A first-round RT-PCR of the TCR CDR3 used the HTBI primer set with the Qiagen OneStep RT-PCR kit. Libraries were constructed in a second round of multiplex PCR, after which size selection and purification were performed. The libraries were sequenced on an Illumina HiSeq2000 using paired-end 100 bp reads. As for how the authors treated the data: SOAPnuke was used to process the raw data, with reads discarded if the reads contained adapters or uncalled bases, had a mean Phred below 15, or lacked an exact constant-primer or identifier match. COPE v1.2.5 was used to merge the high-quality paired reads, and each unique nucleotide sequence was defined as a clonotype. MiTCR v1.1 was used to align the clonotypes against IMGT TRBV, TRBD and TRBJ reference segments. The analysis was restricted to V-J combinations with a frequency above 0.0001, which together covered about 99% of the repertoires. A TCS score was defined as the ratio of F50 (clonal expansion) to E x V (chaos), with BLOSUM62-based TCRdist applied between CDR3 peptides within each V-J. Welch's t-statistics and random forest reduced several hundred V-J features to fewer than 15, which were used in a naive Bayes classifier (R e1071). Using fastp at Q25 and MiXCR, TCRdb reprocessed the public reads and kept productive beta chains. When rows share a CDR3 protein, they turn into one entry using the most common DNA and genes. Clone size and V and J calls follow TCRdb, not the original study. Present in this sample are approximately 370,000 distinct CDR3 sequences, 15% of which were seen just once. The top ten hold approximately 29% of the sample.

This record comes from a study of T cells in Graves' hyperthyroidism and ophthalmopathy (dated by TCRdb to the late 2010s). Concerning the study at large: Peripheral blood was collected at initial diagnosis, before any treatment. To identify TCR V-J signatures that set the groups apart, the researchers used a discovery cohort of about a hundred patients, made up of 40 to 45 with Graves' ophthalmopathy and 55 to 65 with stable Graves' hyperthyroidism. An independent validation cohort of under 20 hyperthyroidism patients and approximately 15 patients who later progressed to ophthalmopathy tested prospective prediction of ophthalmopathy. For training and testing, the 95 to 100 patients in the discovery cohort were randomly divided in a 7:3 ratio. In more than 5 Graves' hyperthyroidism patients, the study also compared T-cell repertoires from thyroid tissue with T-cell repertoires from blood. Following sampling, methimazole starting at 30 mg daily was given to hyperthyroidism patients, and high-dose intravenous methylprednisolone was given to ophthalmopathy patients. According to the paper, TCR Vbeta CDR3 sequencing was carried out on some 130 peripheral blood samples, which came from fewer than 50 ophthalmopathy, 70 to 80 hyperthyroidism and approximately 17 progressor patients.

Per the germline V gene (reference sequence), MNHNY is the CDR1 and SVGAGI is the CDR2. V is shortened by 2 bases, J by 3 bases, and the region joining them spans 4 bases. From the cysteine up to the phenylalanine, the CDR3 has a length of 13 residues. Only the CDR3 part of the read is kept: 39 bases, read in frame from the first base. Beyond this particular receptor, the publication reports: During validation, the model predicted progression to ophthalmopathy a median of around 7 months ahead of onset, with roughly 65% sensitivity and 72.22% specificity. Ophthalmopathy was separated from stable hyperthyroidism by a 13 V-J signature model, with around 88% sensitivity and approximately 81% specificity obtained in cross-validation and 80%/75% obtained in testing. No statistical method was used to fix the sample size in advance, and group allocation was not hidden from the investigators. Most expanded thyroid clonotypes (frequency above 0.001) were also detected in blood, a finding suggesting that blood repertoires may reflect thyroid immune responses.

Graves' hyperthyroidism was defined as stable when no progression to ophthalmopathy occurred over 18 months of follow-up. The hyperthyroidism patients were between 18 and 65 years old and newly diagnosed, with a disease duration of less than 2 months. Any patient with an uncontrolled infection, another autoimmune disease, pregnancy or lactation was excluded. Diagnoses relied on clinical symptoms, serum thyroxine and TRAb, thyroid ultrasound and orbital computed tomography. Ficoll-Paque density gradient centrifugation was used to isolate PBMCs from around 10 ml of fresh peripheral blood. Total RNA was extracted with Trizol reagent, and quality was checked on an Agilent 2100 Bioanalyzer.

The origin of this receptor is a woman in her thirties with Graves' hyperthyroidism. The material sequenced was blood. The V and J genes are TRBV6-6 and TRBJ2-2; the D segment cannot be called with confidence. The CDR3 in this case is CASSYADTGELFF. The DNA sequence is TGTGCCAGCAGTTACGCTGACACCGGGGAGCTGTTTTTT.